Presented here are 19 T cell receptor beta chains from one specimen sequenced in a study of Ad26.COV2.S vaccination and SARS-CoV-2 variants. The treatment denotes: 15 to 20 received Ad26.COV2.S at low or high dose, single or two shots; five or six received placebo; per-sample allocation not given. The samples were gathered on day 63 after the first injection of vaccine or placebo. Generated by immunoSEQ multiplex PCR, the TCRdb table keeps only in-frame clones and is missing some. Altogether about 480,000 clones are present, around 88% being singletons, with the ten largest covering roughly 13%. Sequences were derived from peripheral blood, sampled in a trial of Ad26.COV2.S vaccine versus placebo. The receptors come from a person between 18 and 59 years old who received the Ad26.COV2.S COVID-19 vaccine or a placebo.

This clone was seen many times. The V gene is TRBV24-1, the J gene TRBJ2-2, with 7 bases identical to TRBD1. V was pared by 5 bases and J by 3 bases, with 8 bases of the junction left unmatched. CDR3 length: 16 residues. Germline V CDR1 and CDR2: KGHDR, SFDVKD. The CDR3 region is CATSGGRDSYTGELFF. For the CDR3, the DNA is TGTGCCACCAGTGGCGGCCGGGACAGCTACACCGGGGAGCTGTTTTTT.

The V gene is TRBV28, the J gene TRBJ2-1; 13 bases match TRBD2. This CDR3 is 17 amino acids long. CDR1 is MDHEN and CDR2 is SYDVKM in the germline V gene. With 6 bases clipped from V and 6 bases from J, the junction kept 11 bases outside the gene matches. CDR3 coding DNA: TGTGCCAGCAGCCCCGACCGAAGGACTAGCGGGAGCAATGAGCAGTTCTTC. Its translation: CASSPDRRTSGSNEQFF.

CDR3 loop: CASSLGLAGDEQYF. The CDR3, as DNA: TGTGCCAGCAGCTTGGGGCTAGCGGGAGACGAGCAGTACTTC. The rearrangement links TRBV5-4 to TRBJ2-7, with 10 nucleotides matching TRBD2. Germline trimming cut 0 bases from V and 5 bases from J; bases unmatched to any gene: 2. CDR1 is SGHNT, CDR2 YYREEE, per germline (reference sequence). There are 14 residues in the CDR3.

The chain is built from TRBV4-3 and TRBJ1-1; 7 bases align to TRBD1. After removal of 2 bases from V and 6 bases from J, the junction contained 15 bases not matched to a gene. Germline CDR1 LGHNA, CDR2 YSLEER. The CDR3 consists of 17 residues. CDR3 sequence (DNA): TGCGCCAGCAGCCAACGTCAGCCAGGGGGGGGTAAAGCTGAAGCTTTCTTT. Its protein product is CASSQRQPGGGKAEAFF.

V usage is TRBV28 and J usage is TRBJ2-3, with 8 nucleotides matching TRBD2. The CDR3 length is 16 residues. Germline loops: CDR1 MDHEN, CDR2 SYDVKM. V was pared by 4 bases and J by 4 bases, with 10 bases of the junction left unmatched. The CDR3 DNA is TGTGCCAGCAGTTCACCCCAGCGGGAGAGCGCAGATACGCAGTATTTT. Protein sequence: CASSSPQRESADTQYF.

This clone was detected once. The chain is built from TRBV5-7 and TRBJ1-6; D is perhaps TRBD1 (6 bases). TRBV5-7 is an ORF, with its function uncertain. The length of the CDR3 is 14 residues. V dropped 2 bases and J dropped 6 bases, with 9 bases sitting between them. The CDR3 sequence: CASSFQDSNSPLHF. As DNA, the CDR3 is TGTGCCAGCAGCTTTCAGGACAGTAATTCACCCCTCCACTTT.

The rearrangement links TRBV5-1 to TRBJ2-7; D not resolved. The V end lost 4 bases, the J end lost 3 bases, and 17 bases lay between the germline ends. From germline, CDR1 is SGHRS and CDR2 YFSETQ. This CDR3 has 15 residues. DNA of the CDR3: TGCGCCAGCAGCGTGCCCAGTCTCGCTAGCTACGAGCAGTACTTC. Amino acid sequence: CASSVPSLASYEQYF.

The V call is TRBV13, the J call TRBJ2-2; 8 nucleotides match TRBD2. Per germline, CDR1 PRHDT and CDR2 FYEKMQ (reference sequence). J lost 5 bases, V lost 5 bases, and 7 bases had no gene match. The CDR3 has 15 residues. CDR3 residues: CASSRGGLETGELFF. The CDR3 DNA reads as TGTGCCAGCAGCCGGGGGGGATTAGAAACCGGGGAGCTGTTTTTT.

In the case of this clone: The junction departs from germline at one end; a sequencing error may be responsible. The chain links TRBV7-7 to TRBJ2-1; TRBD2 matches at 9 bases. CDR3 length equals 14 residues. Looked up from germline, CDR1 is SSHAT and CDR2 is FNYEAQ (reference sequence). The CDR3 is CASSSSGRLGEQFF. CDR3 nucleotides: TGTGCTAGCAGCAGTAGCGGGAGACTGGGTGAGCAGTTCTTC.

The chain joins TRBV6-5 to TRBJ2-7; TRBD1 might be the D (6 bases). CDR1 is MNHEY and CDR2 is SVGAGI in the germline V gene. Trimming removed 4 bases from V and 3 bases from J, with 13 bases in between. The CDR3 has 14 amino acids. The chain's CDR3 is CASSSSGTRYEQYF. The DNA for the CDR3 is TGTGCCAGCAGTTCCTCCGGGACACGCTACGAGCAGTACTTC.

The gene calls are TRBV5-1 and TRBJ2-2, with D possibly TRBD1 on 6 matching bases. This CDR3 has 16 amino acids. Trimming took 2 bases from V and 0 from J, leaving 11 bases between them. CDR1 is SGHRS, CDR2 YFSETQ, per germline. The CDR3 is CASSLNRQANTGELFF. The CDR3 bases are TGCGCCAGCAGCTTAAACCGACAGGCGAACACCGGGGAGCTGTTTTTT.

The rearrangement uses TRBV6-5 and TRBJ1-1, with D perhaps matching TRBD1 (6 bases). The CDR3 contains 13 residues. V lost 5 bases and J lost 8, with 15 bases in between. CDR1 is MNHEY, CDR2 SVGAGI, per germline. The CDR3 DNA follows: TGTGCCAGCAGTCGCGGGACAAAAGACGAAGCTTTCTTT. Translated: CASSRGTKDEAFF.

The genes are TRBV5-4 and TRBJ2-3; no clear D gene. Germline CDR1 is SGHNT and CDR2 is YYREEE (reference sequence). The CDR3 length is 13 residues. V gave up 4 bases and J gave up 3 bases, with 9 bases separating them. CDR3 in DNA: TGTGCCAGCAGCCGGGTGGGGACAGATACGCAGTATTTT. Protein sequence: CASSRVGTDTQYF. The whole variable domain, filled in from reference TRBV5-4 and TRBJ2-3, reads ETGVTQSPTHLIKTRGQQVTLRCSSQSGHNTVSWYQQALGQGPQFIFQYYREEENGRGNFPPRFSGLQFPNYSSELNVNALELDDSALYLCASSRVGTDTQYFGPGTRLTVL.

The CDR3 DNA sequence: TGTGCTAGTGGTTTGGCAAAAGAGGGTGAGCAGTTCTTC. Translation: CASGLAKEGEQFF. V gene TRBV12-5 combines with J gene TRBJ2-1, with D perhaps TRBD2 (5 bases). Between the trimmed V and J ends, which lost 1 base and 9 bases, there was a span of 10 bases. The CDR3 spans 13 residues. Germline CDR1 is LGHNT and CDR2 is FRNRAP.

The CDR3 DNA reads as TGTGCCAGCAGCCGAACCTCCGGGACCACTTACACTGAAGCTTTCTTT. It encodes CASSRTSGTTYTEAFF. The chain uses TRBV7-6 and TRBJ1-1, with D possibly matching TRBD1 (5 bases). CDR3 length: 16 amino acids. V was cut by 5 bases and J by 3 bases, with 19 bases left in between. The germline V gene encodes CDR1 SGHVS and CDR2 FNYEAQ.

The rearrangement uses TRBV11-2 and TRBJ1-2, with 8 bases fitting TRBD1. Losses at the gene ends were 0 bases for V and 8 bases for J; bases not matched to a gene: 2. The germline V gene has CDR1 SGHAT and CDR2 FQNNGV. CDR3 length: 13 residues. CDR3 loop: CASSLDPGGGYTF. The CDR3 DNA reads TGTGCCAGCAGCTTAGATCCAGGGGGCGGCTACACCTTC.

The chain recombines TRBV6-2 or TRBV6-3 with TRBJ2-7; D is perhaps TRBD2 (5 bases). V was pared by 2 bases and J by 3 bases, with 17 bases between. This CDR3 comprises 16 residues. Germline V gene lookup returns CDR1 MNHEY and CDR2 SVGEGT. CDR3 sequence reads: CASSYPSRERGYEQYF. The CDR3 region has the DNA TGTGCCAGCAGTTACCCCTCGAGGGAGAGAGGCTACGAGCAGTACTTC.

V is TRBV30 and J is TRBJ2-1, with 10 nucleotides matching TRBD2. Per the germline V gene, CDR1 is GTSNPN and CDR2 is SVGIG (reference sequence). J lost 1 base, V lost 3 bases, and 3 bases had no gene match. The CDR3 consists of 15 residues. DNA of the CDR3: TGTGCCTGGAGGCCACTAGCGGGATCCTACAATGAGCAGTTCTTC. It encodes CAWRPLAGSYNEQFF.

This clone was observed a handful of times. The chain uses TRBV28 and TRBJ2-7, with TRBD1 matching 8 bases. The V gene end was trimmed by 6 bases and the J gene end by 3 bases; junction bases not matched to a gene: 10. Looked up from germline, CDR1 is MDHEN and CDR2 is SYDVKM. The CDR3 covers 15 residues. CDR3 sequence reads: CASSSVTGDIYEQYF. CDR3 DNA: TGTGCCAGCAGCTCCGTGACAGGGGATATCTACGAGCAGTACTTC. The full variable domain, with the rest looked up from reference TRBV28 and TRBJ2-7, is DVKVTQSSRYLVKRTGEKVFLECVQDMDHENMFWYRQDPGLGLRLIYFSYDVKMKEKGDIPEGYSVSREKKERFSLILESASTNQTSMYLCASSSVTGDIYEQYFGPGTRLTVT.